Listed here are 5 T cell receptor beta chains from one sample, sequenced in a study of T cell responses to AZD1222 COVID-19 vaccine. Assay used: immunoSEQ multiplex PCR; TCRdb lists only in-frame clones, some missing. Of 100,000 to 150,000 clones listed, more than 80% are singletons. The specimen was peripheral blood, collected on day 0 of AZD1222 vaccination. These TCRs come from an adult in good health.

The rearrangement uses TRBV18 and TRBJ2-1; 7 nucleotides align to TRBD1. From germline, CDR1 is KGHSH and CDR2 LQKENI. The CDR3 runs 17 residues. With 3 bases clipped from V and 6 bases from J, the junction kept 14 bases outside the gene matches. The CDR3 nucleotides read TGTGCCAGCTCACCGTCGACAGGGTCACTCTGGGGCAATGAGCAGTTCTTC. Its translation is CASSPSTGSLWGNEQFF.

This chain joins TRBV6-2 or TRBV6-3 and TRBJ2-4; 8 bases are shared with TRBD1. This CDR3 spans 14 amino acids. Trimming at V came to 5 bases and at J to 8 bases, leaving 8 bases not matched to a gene. Per the germline V gene, CDR1 is MNHEY and CDR2 is SVGEGT. CDR3 sequence (DNA): TGTGCCAGCAGTCGGCGACAGGGGTTTGACATTCAGTACTTC. Its protein is CASSRRQGFDIQYF.

The rearrangement links TRBV5-1 to TRBJ2-7, with D uncertain. Trimming pared 2 bases from V and 5 bases from J, leaving 14 bases between. CDR1 SGHRS and CDR2 YFSETQ come from the germline V gene. The CDR3 contains 14 residues. The CDR3 protein is CASSLAPDRNEQYF. CDR3 sequence (DNA): TGCGCCAGCAGCTTAGCCCCGGACCGTAACGAGCAGTACTTC.

This chain joins TRBV27 and TRBJ2-1, with D tentatively TRBD2 (6 bases). Trimming pared 5 bases from V and 7 bases from J, leaving 12 bases between. The CDR3 is 13 residues long. Germline V gene data show CDR1 as MNHEY and CDR2 as SMNVEV (reference sequence). The CDR3 bases are TGTGCCAGCAGTATACAAAGCGGGAATGAGCAGTTCTTC. This sequence encodes CASSIQSGNEQFF.

The V gene is TRBV7-3, the J gene TRBJ2-3; no reliable D call. The germline V and J ends were trimmed by 4 bases and 5 bases, with 13 bases remaining between them. This CDR3 has 14 residues. Germline V lookup: CDR1 SGHTA, CDR2 FQGTGA. The CDR3 DNA sequence: TGTGCCAGCAGCTCACCCCGGTTCGGAGATACGCAGTATTTT. Protein product: CASSSPRFGDTQYF.